Listed here are 28 T cell receptor beta chains from one sample, sequenced in a study of patients and donors after allogeneic stem cell transplantation. Each CDR3 protein is one row after TCRdb ran MiXCR on the RT-PCR reads. Of roughly 12,000 distinct CDR3 sequences in the sample, 20% to 25% were seen once. The sequencing sample was made of blood, either unsorted or a sorted T cell fraction (not recorded which). The receptors originated from a human donor who was either an allogeneic HSCT recipient or a stem cell or donor lymphocyte infusion donor (not recorded which). It is not recorded whose cells these are; they may come from a transplant donor.

This clonotype has a handful of counts. V gene TRBV7-2 combines with J gene TRBJ2-3, with D perhaps matching TRBD2 (6 bases). V was cut by 1 base and J by 4 bases, with 9 bases left in between. The CDR3 runs 14 residues. Per germline, CDR1 SGHTA and CDR2 FQGNSA. The CDR3 DNA is TGTGCCAGCAGCTTAGGGGGGAGGTCAGATACGCAGTATTTT. It yields the protein CASSLGGRSDTQYF.

The chain recombines TRBV4-2 with TRBJ2-7; 9 nucleotides match TRBD1. This CDR3 contains 14 residues. Trimming at V came to 4 bases and at J to 2 bases, leaving 3 bases not matched to a gene. Germline lookup yields CDR1 LGHNA and CDR2 YNFKEQ. Written as DNA, the CDR3 is TGTGCCAGCAGCCTCGGGACAGGGCCCTACGAGCAGTACTTC. Encoded protein: CASSLGTGPYEQYF.

This clonotype has ten or more counts. V usage is TRBV5-1 and J usage is TRBJ2-3, with unresolved D. The CDR3 is 14 residues long. Germline loops: CDR1 SGHRS, CDR2 YFSETQ. V was pared by 1 base and J by 2 bases, with 8 bases between. The CDR3 coding sequence is TGCGCCAGCAGCTTGAATGCGGTCACAGATACGCAGTATTTT. It translates to CASSLNAVTDTQYF.

In its sample, this clonotype was seen once. The gene calls are TRBV2 and TRBJ2-1; TRBD2 matches at 10 bases. After removal of 7 bases from V and 8 bases from J, the junction contained 8 bases not matched to a gene. Germline V gene lookup returns CDR1 SNHLY and CDR2 FYNNEI. The CDR3 is 14 amino acids. The DNA for the CDR3 is TGTGCCAGCAAGAGGCTAGCGGGAGCCTATGAGCAGTTCTTC. Translating it yields CASKRLAGAYEQFF.

V is TRBV7-3 and J is TRBJ2-7, with TRBD2 as a possible D gene (6 bases). CDR1 SGHTA and CDR2 FQGTGA come from the germline V gene. V lost 5 bases to trimming and J lost 2 bases, with 10 bases between them. This CDR3 has 13 residues. CDR3 sequence: CASSRGGAYEQYF. CDR3 nucleotide sequence: TGTGCCAGCAGCAGAGGAGGGGCCTACGAGCAGTACTTC.

In this sample, this clonotype turned up many times. The CDR3 is CASSIGTSGLTDTQYF. CDR3 DNA: TGTGCCAGCAGCATCGGGACTAGCGGGCTAACAGATACGCAGTATTTT. The chain recombines TRBV7-6 with TRBJ2-3; 12 bases fit TRBD2. With 5 bases clipped from V and 3 bases from J, the junction kept 6 bases outside the gene matches. The CDR3 extends over 16 amino acids. Germline V gene sequence: CDR1 SGHVS, CDR2 FNYEAQ.

The DNA for the CDR3 is TGTGCCAGCACGCGGAGCCCGGTAACCTACGAGCAGTACTTC. Translated: CASTRSPVTYEQYF. This sequence joins TRBV6-2 or TRBV6-3 and TRBJ2-7; no clear D. The length of the CDR3 is 14 residues. Per germline, CDR1 MNHEY and CDR2 SVGEGT. Trimming left V 7 bases short and J 2 bases short, with 15 bases between.

Written as DNA, the CDR3 is TGTGCCAGCAGTCCCGGGTTTTCCACCCAGCATTTT. Its translation: CASSPGFSTQHF. V is TRBV12-3 or TRBV12-4 and J is TRBJ1-5; the D is unclear. V lost 5 bases to trimming and J lost 11 bases, with 13 bases between them. The CDR3 totals 12 residues.

The table lists this clonotype with a few counts. The CDR3, as DNA: TGTGCCAGCAAACTAGAGGGGTACACTGAAGCTTTCTTT. It translates to CASKLEGYTEAFF. The chain couples TRBV12-3 or TRBV12-4 to TRBJ1-1; a weak D match, TRBD1 (5 bases). V lost 7 bases and J 3 bases, leaving 12 bases between the germline ends. The CDR3 is 13 amino acids.

The chain is built from TRBV4-2 and TRBJ1-1; D call uncertain. CDR3 size: 12 residues. The germline CDR1 and CDR2 sequences are LGHNA and YNFKEQ. Trimming shortened V by 0 bases and J by 11 bases, and 10 bases separated the two germline ends. CDR3 DNA: TGTGCCAGCAGCCAAGAGAGCCGGTGGGCTTTCTTT. The encoded protein is CASSQESRWAFF.

The chain combines TRBV5-1 with TRBJ2-1; 9 bases fit TRBD2. Germline values: CDR1 SGHRS, CDR2 YFSETQ. The V gene end was trimmed by 2 bases and the J gene end by 8 bases; junction bases not matched to a gene: 8. This CDR3 is built from 15 residues. CDR3 in amino acids: CASSLGSGSGDEQFF. The CDR3 bases are TGCGCCAGCAGCTTAGGTAGCGGGAGTGGGGATGAGCAGTTCTTC.

J is TRBJ2-1 and V is TRBV5-1; 12 bases are a match to TRBD2. Losses at the gene ends were 0 bases for V and 6 bases for J; bases not matched to a gene: 1. The CDR3 loop spans 15 amino acids. Germline values: CDR1 SGHRS, CDR2 YFSETQ. CDR3 coding DNA: TGCGCCAGCAGCTTGGGACTAGCGGGAGCCAATGAGCAGTTCTTC. It translates to CASSLGLAGANEQFF.

This clonotype was recorded a few times. This sequence joins TRBV6-5 and TRBJ2-2; D may correspond to TRBD1 or TRBD2 (5 bases each). The germline V and J ends were trimmed by 5 bases and 4 bases, with 11 bases remaining between them. This CDR3 region has 14 residues. Per the germline V gene, CDR1 is MNHEY and CDR2 is SVGAGI. The CDR3 DNA reads as TGTGCCAGCAGTCTGTGGGGGAGCACCGGGGAGCTGTTTTTT. As protein: CASSLWGSTGELFF.

The CDR3 loop is CASSSSETQYF. DNA of the CDR3: TGCGCCAGCAGCTCCAGCGAGACCCAGTACTTC. The chain employs TRBV5-1 and TRBJ2-5, with D uncertain. This CDR3 spans 11 amino acids. Germline lookup yields CDR1 SGHRS and CDR2 YFSETQ. Trimming shortened V by 3 bases and J by 5 bases, and 5 bases separated the two germline ends. Variable domain in full (rest from reference TRBV5-1 and TRBJ2-5): KAGVTQTPRYLIKTRGQQVTLSCSPISGHRSVSWYQQTPGQGLQFLFEYFSETQRNKGNFPGRFSGRQFSNSRSEMNVSTLELGDSALYLCASSSSETQYFGPGTRLLVL.

The V and J genes are TRBV12-3 or TRBV12-4 and TRBJ2-1; TRBD2 agrees at 9 bases. The CDR3 contains 13 residues. The V and J ends lost 3 bases and 15 bases, in that order; junction bases with no gene match: 9. The CDR3 nucleotides are TGTGCCAGCAGTTTTAGGAGGCTAGCGGGAAGGTTCTTC. This translates into CASSFRRLAGRFF.

CDR3 loop: CASRGGGRNQPQHF. In DNA form, the CDR3 reads TGTGCCAGCCGGGGAGGGGGTCGGAATCAGCCCCAGCATTTT. The genes are TRBV21-1 and TRBJ1-5. TRBV21-1 is a pseudogene. This CDR3 region has 14 residues.

There are many counts of this clonotype. The V and J genes are TRBV6-5 and TRBJ1-5, with 12 bases matching TRBD1. The CDR3 has 13 amino acids. Germline CDR1 is MNHEY and CDR2 is SVGAGI. CDR3 sequence: CASGQGASQPQHF. The CDR3 region has the DNA TGTGCATCGGGACAGGGGGCCAGTCAGCCCCAGCATTTT.

This clonotype has only a few counts. The chain carries TRBV2 and TRBJ2-2, with 10 bases identical to TRBD1. The CDR3 contains 13 residues. Germline CDR1 reads SNHLY; CDR2 reads FYNNEI. The V segment lost 11 bases and the J segment 4 bases; nucleotides outside the gene matches: 4. The CDR3, as DNA: TGTGCCCGGGGGACAGGGGCCACCGGGGAGCTGTTTTTT. It translates to CARGTGATGELFF.

This clonotype occurred a few times. The rearrangement uses TRBV4-3 and TRBJ1-6; possibly TRBD1 for D (5 bases). Between the trimmed V and J ends, which lost 3 bases and 6 bases, there was a span of 15 bases. CDR3 length: 16 amino acids. Per germline, CDR1 LGHNA and CDR2 YSLEER. The CDR3 sequence is CASSHKAGAGNSPLHF. The CDR3 DNA reads as TGCGCCAGCAGCCATAAGGCCGGGGCAGGTAATTCACCCCTCCACTTT.

The V gene is TRBV6-5, the J gene TRBJ2-2, with 9 bases aligning to TRBD2. V was clipped by 5 bases and J by 4 bases; unmatched bases: 8. This CDR3 contains 16 residues. The germline V gene has CDR1 MNHEY and CDR2 SVGAGI. CDR3 residues: CASSPLAGGVTGELFF. Here the CDR3 DNA reads TGTGCCAGCAGTCCCCTTGCGGGAGGGGTCACCGGGGAGCTGTTTTTT.

This clonotype was seen a handful of times. The rearrangement joins TRBV4-1 to TRBJ1-4; 7 bases fit TRBD1. V was pared by 3 bases and J by 7 bases, with 8 bases of the junction left unmatched. The V gene's germline CDR1 is MGHRA and CDR2 YSYEKL. The CDR3 runs to 15 residues. CDR3 nucleotide sequence: TGCGCCAGCAGCCATTCCGGGACAGTAAGTGAAAAACTGTTTTTT. Amino acid sequence: CASSHSGTVSEKLFF.

The sample holds a few counts of this clonotype. The CDR3 region is CASSRPGQPFYEQYF. The CDR3 region has the DNA TGTGCCAGCAGTAGACCGGGTCAACCCTTCTACGAGCAGTACTTC. The rearrangement joins TRBV27 to TRBJ2-7; D gene ambiguous. The CDR3 runs 15 residues. Trimming took 5 bases from V and 3 from J, leaving 17 bases between them. CDR1 is MNHEY and CDR2 is SMNVEV in the germline V gene (reference sequence).

This clonotype was found a few times. The chain recombines TRBV20-1 with TRBJ1-3; the match to TRBD1 covers 7 bases. V lost 0 bases to trimming and J lost 0 bases; unmatched junction nucleotides: 8. The length of the CDR3 is 17 residues. Germline values: CDR1 DFQATT, CDR2 SNEGSKA (reference sequence). The CDR3 here is CSARDRQGLSSGNTIYF. DNA of the CDR3: TGCAGTGCTAGAGATAGACAGGGCCTATCCTCTGGAAACACCATATATTTT.

This clonotype was observed many times. The chain couples TRBV7-9 to TRBJ1-2; TRBD1 is a possible D gene (6 bases). V was shortened by 1 base and J by 0 bases, with 9 bases between the two germline ends. Germline loops: CDR1 SEHNR, CDR2 FQNEAQ (reference sequence). The CDR3 is 15 amino acids. Here the CDR3 reads CASSLETGANYGYTF. CDR3 nucleotides: TGTGCCAGCAGCTTAGAGACAGGAGCTAACTATGGCTACACCTTC.

The V and J genes are TRBV6-2 or TRBV6-3 and TRBJ2-1, with TRBD2 matching over 12 bases. Germline V gene sequence: CDR1 MNHEY, CDR2 SVGEGT. CDR3 length: 13 amino acids. The V segment lost 8 bases and the J segment 4 bases; nucleotides outside the gene matches: 0. The CDR3 spells CASGLAGYNEQFF. CDR3 DNA: TGTGCCAGCGGACTAGCGGGGTACAATGAGCAGTTCTTC.

The gene calls are TRBV19 and TRBJ2-5; possible D gene TRBD2, 6 bases. Deletions cut 9 bases from V and 2 bases from J, with 16 bases between. Germline lookup yields CDR1 LNHDA and CDR2 SQIVND (reference sequence). This CDR3 spans 14 amino acids. The CDR3 sequence: CARKKVREQETQYF. The DNA of the CDR3 is TGTGCCAGGAAGAAAGTTCGGGAGCAAGAGACCCAGTACTTC. Combining the CDR3 with reference TRBV19 and TRBJ2-5 gives the whole variable domain DGGITQSPKYLFRKEGQNVTLSCEQNLNHDAMYWYRQDPGQGLRLIYYSQIVNDFQKGDIAEGYSVSREKKESFPLTVTSAQKNPTAFYLCARKKVREQETQYFGPGTRLLVL.

The chain has TRBV12-3 or TRBV12-4 and TRBJ1-5; no reliable D call. The CDR3 totals 14 residues. Trimming removed 6 bases at V and 0 bases at J, with 9 bases between. In nucleotides, the CDR3 is TGTGCCAGCAGCCTGGACGGTAGCAATCAGCCCCAGCATTTT. Translating it yields CASSLDGSNQPQHF.

V and J are TRBV4-3 and TRBJ1-4, with a tentative D call TRBD1 (5 bases). This CDR3 comprises 13 residues. V shed 5 bases and J shed 7 bases, with 11 bases lying between them. The germline gives CDR1 LGHNA, CDR2 YSLEER. CDR3 protein: CASSGRGSEKLFF. The CDR3 DNA is TGCGCCAGCAGCGGACGGGGCAGTGAAAAACTGTTTTTT.